The sequence of this TCR beta chain was determined in a study of blood T cell repertoires in COVID-19. The assay was immunoSEQ multiplex PCR, and TCRdb's table has in-frame clones only and misses some. The sample holds about 190,000 clones, roughly 84% seen once. Sequencing was performed on PBMCs or T cells enriched from blood (not recorded which). The receptor was isolated from a woman aged 25 to 39 who had recovered from COVID-19.

The CDR3 sequence: CASSQGDSGDQETQYF. The DNA of the CDR3 is TGTGCCAGCAGCCAAGGGGATAGCGGAGACCAAGAGACCCAGTACTTC. V and J are TRBV11-2 and TRBJ2-5; tentatively, D is TRBD2 (6 bases). CDR1 and CDR2 (germline): SGHAT, FQNNGV. The CDR3 sequence is 16 residues long. The germline V and J ends were trimmed by 5 bases and 0 bases, with 16 bases remaining between them.